The 10 T cell receptor beta chains below were found in one sample sequenced in a study of blood T cell repertoires in COVID-19. This table comes from immunoSEQ multiplex PCR, and its TCRdb copy is limited to in-frame clones, with some not included. The data show 150,000 or so clones, 80% to 90% seen once. Sequencing was carried out using peripheral blood. Every receptor here comes from a human donor in a cohort sampled during active COVID-19.

The rearrangement uses TRBV27 and TRBJ2-1, with D possibly matching TRBD1 (6 bases). The CDR3 covers 15 residues. V was trimmed by 7 bases and J by 2 bases, leaving 15 bases between them. CDR1 and CDR2 (germline): MNHEY, SMNVEV (reference sequence). The CDR3 protein is CASNTRDNAYNEQFF. CDR3 sequence (DNA): TGTGCCAGCAACACCCGGGACAACGCCTACAATGAGCAGTTCTTC.

The gene calls are TRBV29-1 and TRBJ2-7; possibly TRBD2 for D (6 bases). Germline loops: CDR1 SQVTM, CDR2 ANQGSEA. This CDR3 is built from 13 residues. V was shortened by 5 bases and J by 1 base, with 12 bases between the two germline ends. In nucleotides, the CDR3 is TGCAGCGTTTGGTGGAGGGGATCCTACGAGCAGTACTTC. It yields the protein CSVWWRGSYEQYF.

The chain's CDR3 is CASSPVNSNQPQHF. The CDR3 bases are TGTGCCAGCTCCCCAGTTAATAGCAATCAGCCCCAGCATTTT. The chain uses TRBV18 and TRBJ1-5; D remains ambiguous. This CDR3 region has 14 residues. V lost 6 bases and J lost 0, with 9 bases in between. CDR1 KGHSH and CDR2 LQKENI come from the germline V gene.

The chain joins TRBV28 to TRBJ1-2, with TRBD1 as a possible D gene (6 bases). This CDR3 region has 13 residues. Trimming cost V 7 bases and J 3 bases, with 12 bases left between them. Germline CDR1 reads MDHEN; CDR2 reads SYDVKM. DNA for the CDR3: TGTGCCAGCACCCTACAGGGTCACTATGGCTACACCTTC. As protein: CASTLQGHYGYTF.

J is TRBJ1-4 and V is TRBV4-3; the match to TRBD1 covers 8 bases. CDR3 size: 16 residues. The trim removed 1 base at V and 5 bases at J, leaving 6 bases unmatched. The germline V gene encodes CDR1 LGHNA and CDR2 YSLEER. CDR3 in amino acids: CASSQARQGSNEKLFF. In nucleotides, the CDR3 is TGCGCCAGCAGCCAAGCCAGACAGGGGTCGAATGAAAAACTGTTTTTT.

This chain uses TRBV10-3 with TRBJ1-1; 8 positions agree with TRBD1. Germline V CDR1 and CDR2: ENHRY, SYGVKD. V lost 6 bases and J lost 0; bases outside the gene matches: 3. This CDR3 contains 14 residues. As DNA, the CDR3 is TGTGCCATCAGCCGACAGGGGATGAACACTGAAGCTTTCTTT. This codes for CAISRQGMNTEAFF.

The V call is TRBV6-6, the J call TRBJ1-1, with 7 bases that match TRBD1. This CDR3 contains 16 residues. Germline V CDR1 and CDR2: MNHNY, SVGAGI (reference sequence). V dropped 2 bases and J dropped 0; count of bases not matched to a gene: 6. The CDR3 nucleotides are TGTGCCAGCAGTTACAGGACAGGTTTTGTGAACACTGAAGCTTTCTTT. Translated, it gives CASSYRTGFVNTEAFF.

The CDR3 DNA follows: TGTGCCAGCAGCACCAGGGTTACTGGAAACACCATATATTTT. Translated, it gives CASSTRVTGNTIYF. The chain couples TRBV7-9 to TRBJ1-3, with a weak D call TRBD1 (5 bases). The V gene's germline CDR1 is SEHNR and CDR2 FQNEAQ (reference sequence). Trimming cost V 5 bases and J 2 bases, with 10 bases left between them. This CDR3 contains 14 residues. Complete variable domain (other parts from reference TRBV7-9 and TRBJ1-3): DTGVSQNPRHKITKRGQNVTFRCDPISEHNRLYWYRQTLGQGPEFLTYFQNEAQLEKSRLLSDRFSAERPKGSFSTLEIQRTEQGDSAMYLCASSTRVTGNTIYFGEGSWLTVV.

The rearrangement uses TRBV7-9 and TRBJ2-3; 9 nucleotides agree with TRBD1. V was clipped by 5 bases and J by 2 bases; unmatched bases: 5. The germline gives CDR1 SEHNR, CDR2 FQNEAQ (reference sequence). This CDR3 is built from 15 residues. The CDR3 spells CASSPGQGNTDTQYF. The CDR3 nucleotides are TGTGCCAGCAGCCCGGGACAGGGAAACACAGATACGCAGTATTTT.

The chain carries TRBV6-6 and TRBJ2-1, with D possibly TRBD1 on 6 matching bases. This CDR3 is 14 amino acids long. The V gene lost 5 bases and the J gene lost 3 bases, with 11 bases spanning the gap. Germline CDR1 reads MNHNY; CDR2 reads SVGAGI (reference sequence). The CDR3 sequence is CASSHRGGYNEQFF. DNA of the CDR3: TGTGCCAGCAGTCACAGAGGGGGCTACAATGAGCAGTTCTTC.